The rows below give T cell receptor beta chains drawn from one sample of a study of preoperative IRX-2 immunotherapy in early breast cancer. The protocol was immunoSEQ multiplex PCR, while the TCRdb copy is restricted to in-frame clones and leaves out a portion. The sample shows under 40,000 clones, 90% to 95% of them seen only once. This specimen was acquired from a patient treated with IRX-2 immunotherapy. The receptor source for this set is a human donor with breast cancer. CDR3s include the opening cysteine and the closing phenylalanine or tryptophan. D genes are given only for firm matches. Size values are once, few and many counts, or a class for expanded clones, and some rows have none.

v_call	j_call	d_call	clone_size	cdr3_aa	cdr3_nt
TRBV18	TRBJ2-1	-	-	CASSPPLTSMGAGEQFF	TGTGCCAGCTCACCACCTCTAACGTCGATGGGGGCGGGTGAGCAGTTCTTC
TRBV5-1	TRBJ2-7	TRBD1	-	CASSATGSYEQYF	TGCGCCAGCAGCGCGACAGGGTCCTACGAGCAGTACTTC
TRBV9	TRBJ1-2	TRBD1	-	CASSVLTGSHGYTF	TGTGCCAGCAGCGTTCTGACAGGGAGTCATGGCTACACCTTC
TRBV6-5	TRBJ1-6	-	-	CASSSRDLGGPLHF	TGTGCCAGCAGTTCCCGGGACCTGGGCGGACCCCTCCACTTT
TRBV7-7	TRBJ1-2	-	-	CASSLGGKQGSAYGYTF	TGTGCTAGCAGCTTAGGGGGAAAACAGGGATCAGCCTATGGCTACACCTTC
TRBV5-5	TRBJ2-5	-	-	CASSFPRRGPQETQYF	TGTGCCAGCAGCTTCCCGAGGCGGGGGCCACAAGAGACCCAGTACTTC
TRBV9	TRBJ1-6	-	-	CASSDRGGNSPLHF	TGTGCCAGCAGCGATAGGGGGGGAAATTCACCCCTCCACTTT
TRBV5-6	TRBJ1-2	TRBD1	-	CASSLLGQGRNYGYTF	TGTGCCAGCAGCTTGCTAGGACAGGGACGCAACTATGGCTACACCTTC
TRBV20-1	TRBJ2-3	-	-	CSASLYTQYF	TGCAGTGCTTCCCTTTATACGCAGTATTTT
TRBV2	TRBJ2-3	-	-	CASSEPAGPTDTQYF	TGTGCCAGCAGTGAACCCGCGGGACCCACAGATACGCAGTATTTT
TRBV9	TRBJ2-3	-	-	CASSVVDSALTDTQYF	TGTGCCAGCAGCGTAGTTGATAGCGCGCTTACAGATACGCAGTATTTT
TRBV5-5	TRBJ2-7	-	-	CASSSTGAPSYEQYF	TGTGCCAGCAGCTCCACGGGGGCGCCCTCCTACGAGCAGTACTTC
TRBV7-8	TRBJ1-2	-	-	CASSLGGAGAYGYTF	TGTGCCAGCAGCTTAGGGGGCGCTGGCGCTTATGGCTACACCTTC
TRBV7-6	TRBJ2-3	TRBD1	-	CASSIGTGWQTQYF	TGTGCCAGCAGCATCGGGACAGGATGGCAGACGCAGTATTTT
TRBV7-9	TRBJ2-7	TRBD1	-	CASSRNTGTVYEQYF	TGTGCCAGCAGCCGAAATACCGGGACAGTATACGAGCAGTACTTC
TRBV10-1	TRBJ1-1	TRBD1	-	CASSSGTAIPEAFF	TGCGCCAGCAGTTCCGGGACAGCCATCCCTGAAGCTTTCTTT
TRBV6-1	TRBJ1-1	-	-	CASIPQGYAEAFF	TGTGCCAGCATTCCCCAAGGGTATGCTGAAGCTTTCTTT
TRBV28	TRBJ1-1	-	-	CASSLEAAGRTEAFF	TGTGCCAGCAGTTTAGAGGCAGCCGGGAGGACTGAAGCTTTCTTT
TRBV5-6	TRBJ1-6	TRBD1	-	CASSSPGQGNNSPLHF	TGTGCCAGCAGCTCCCCTGGACAGGGTAATAATTCACCCCTCCACTTT
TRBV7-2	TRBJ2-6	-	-	CASSFNSGANVLTF	TGTGCCAGCAGCTTTAACTCTGGGGCCAACGTCCTGACTTTC
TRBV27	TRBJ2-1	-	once	CASSPAGPYNEQFF	TGTGCCAGCAGTCCCGCGGGCCCCTACAATGAGCAGTTCTTC
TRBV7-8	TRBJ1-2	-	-	CASSLTATDGYTF	TGTGCCAGCAGCTTGACAGCCACAGATGGCTACACCTTC
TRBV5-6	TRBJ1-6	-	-	CASRSKGRNSPLHF	TGTGCCAGCAGAAGTAAGGGGAGGAATTCACCCCTCCACTTT
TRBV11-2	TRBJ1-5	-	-	CASSLSQGISNQPQHF	TGTGCCAGCAGCTTATCGCAGGGGATTAGCAATCAGCCCCAGCATTTT
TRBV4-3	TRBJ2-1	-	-	CASSQDSGFFDEQFF	TGCGCCAGCAGCCAAGATTCGGGTTTTTTTGATGAGCAGTTCTTC
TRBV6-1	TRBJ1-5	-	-	CASSDPWGNQPQHF	TGTGCCAGCAGTGACCCATGGGGAAATCAGCCCCAGCATTTT
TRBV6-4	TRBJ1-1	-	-	CASRRQGNTEAFF	TGTGCCAGCAGACGTCAGGGTAACACTGAAGCTTTCTTT